This T cell receptor beta chain was documented in a study of cytomegalovirus exposure and HLA in healthy donors. This clone came up a few times. Its antigen is unidentified. The PCR ran on 60 Vbeta and 13 Jbeta primers. Profiling relied on immunoSEQ multiplex PCR, and the TCRdb table lists in-frame clones only, not all of them. The sample yields 170,000 or so clones, under 80% seen once. Those who donated were healthy bone marrow donors. Broader study findings: Being indistinguishable, some V segments were excluded, TRBV6-2 and TRBV6-3 among them.

V lost 1 base, J lost 4 bases, and 13 bases lay in between. The CDR3 runs 15 residues. The V gene's germline CDR1 is MGHRA and CDR2 YSYEKL. The receptor comes from a woman aged 30 to 39 in good health and CMV-seronegative. The chain carries TRBV4-1 and TRBJ1-1, with TRBD1 as a possible D gene (6 bases). The sample taken for sequencing was PBMCs. The CDR3 sequence is CASSQGGGLATEAFF. CDR3 DNA: TGCGCCAGCAGCCAAGGCGGGGGCTTGGCCACTGAAGCTTTCTTT.